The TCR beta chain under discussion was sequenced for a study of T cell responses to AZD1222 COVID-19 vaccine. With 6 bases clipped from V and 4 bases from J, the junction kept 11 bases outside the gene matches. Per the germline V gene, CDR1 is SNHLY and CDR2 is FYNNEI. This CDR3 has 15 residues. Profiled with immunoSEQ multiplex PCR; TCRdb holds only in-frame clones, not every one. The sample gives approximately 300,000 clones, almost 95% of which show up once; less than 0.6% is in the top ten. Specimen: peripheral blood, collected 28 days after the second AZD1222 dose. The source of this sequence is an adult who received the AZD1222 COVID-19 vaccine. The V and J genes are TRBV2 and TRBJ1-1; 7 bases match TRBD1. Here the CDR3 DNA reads TGTGCCAGCAGGATATTAAGGGGGCGGGTCACTGAAGCTTTCTTT. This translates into CASRILRGRVTEAFF.